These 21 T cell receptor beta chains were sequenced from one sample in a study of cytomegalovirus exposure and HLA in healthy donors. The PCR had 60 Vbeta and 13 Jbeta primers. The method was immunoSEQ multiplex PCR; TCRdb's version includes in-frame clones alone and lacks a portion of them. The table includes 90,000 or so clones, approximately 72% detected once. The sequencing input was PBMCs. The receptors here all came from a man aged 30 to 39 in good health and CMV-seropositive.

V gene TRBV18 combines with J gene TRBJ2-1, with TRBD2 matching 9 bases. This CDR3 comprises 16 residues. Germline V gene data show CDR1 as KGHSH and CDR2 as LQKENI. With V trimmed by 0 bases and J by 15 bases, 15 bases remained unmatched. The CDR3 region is CASSPPAGGGASRPFF. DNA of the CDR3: TGTGCCAGCTCACCACCGGCTGGCGGGGGGGCTTCCCGTCCGTTCTTC.

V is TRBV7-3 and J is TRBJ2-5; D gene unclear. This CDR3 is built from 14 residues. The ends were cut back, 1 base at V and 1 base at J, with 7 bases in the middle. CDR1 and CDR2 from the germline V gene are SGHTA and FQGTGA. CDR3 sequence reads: CASSLRAAQETQYF. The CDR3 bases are TGTGCCAGCAGCTTAAGGGCCGCCCAAGAGACCCAGTACTTC. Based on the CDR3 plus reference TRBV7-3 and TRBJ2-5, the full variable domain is GAGVSQTPSNKVTEKGKYVELRCDPISGHTALYWYRQSLGQGPEFLIYFQGTGAADDSGLPNDRFFAVRPEGSVSTLKIQRTERGDSAVYLCASSLRAAQETQYFGPGTRLLVL.

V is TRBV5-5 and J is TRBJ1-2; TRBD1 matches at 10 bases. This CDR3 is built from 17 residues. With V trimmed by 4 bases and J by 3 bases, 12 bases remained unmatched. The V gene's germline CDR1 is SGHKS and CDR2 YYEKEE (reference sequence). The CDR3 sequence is CASSPGTGVGVDYGYTF. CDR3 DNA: TGTGCCAGCAGCCCCGGGACAGGGGTCGGTGTAGACTATGGCTACACCTTC.

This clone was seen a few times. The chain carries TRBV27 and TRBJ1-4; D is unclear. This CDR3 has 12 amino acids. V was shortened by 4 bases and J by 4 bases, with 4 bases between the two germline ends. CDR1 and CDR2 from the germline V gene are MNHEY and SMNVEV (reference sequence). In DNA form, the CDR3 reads TGTGCCAGCAGTTCGTATAATGAAAAACTGTTTTTT. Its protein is CASSSYNEKLFF.

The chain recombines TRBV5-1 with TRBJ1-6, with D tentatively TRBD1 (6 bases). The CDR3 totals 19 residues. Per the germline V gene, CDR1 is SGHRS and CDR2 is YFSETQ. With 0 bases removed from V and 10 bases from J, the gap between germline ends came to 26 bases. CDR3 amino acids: CASSLGRRGPESPRSPLHF. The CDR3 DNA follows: TGCGCCAGCAGCTTGGGACGCAGGGGCCCCGAGAGCCCACGATCACCCCTCCACTTT.

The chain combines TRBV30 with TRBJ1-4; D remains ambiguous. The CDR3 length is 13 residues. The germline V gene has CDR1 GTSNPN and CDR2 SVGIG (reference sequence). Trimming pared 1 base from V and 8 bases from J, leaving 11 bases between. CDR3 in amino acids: CAWSGGRLEKLFF. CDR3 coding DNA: TGTGCCTGGAGTGGCGGGAGGCTCGAAAAACTGTTTTTT.

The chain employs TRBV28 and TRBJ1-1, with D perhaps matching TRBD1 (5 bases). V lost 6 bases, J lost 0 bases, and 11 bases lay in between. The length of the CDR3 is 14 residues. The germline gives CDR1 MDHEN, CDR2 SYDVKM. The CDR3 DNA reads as TGTGCCAGCAGCCTTGGACAATTGAACACTGAAGCTTTCTTT. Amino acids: CASSLGQLNTEAFF.

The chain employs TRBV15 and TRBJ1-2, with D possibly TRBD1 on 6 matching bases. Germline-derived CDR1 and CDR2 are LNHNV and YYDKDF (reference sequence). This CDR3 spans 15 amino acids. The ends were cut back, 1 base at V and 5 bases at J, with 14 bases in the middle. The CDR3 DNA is TGTGCCACCAGCAGAGTTGGGGGCTCGGGGTATGGCTACACCTTC. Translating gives CATSRVGGSGYGYTF.

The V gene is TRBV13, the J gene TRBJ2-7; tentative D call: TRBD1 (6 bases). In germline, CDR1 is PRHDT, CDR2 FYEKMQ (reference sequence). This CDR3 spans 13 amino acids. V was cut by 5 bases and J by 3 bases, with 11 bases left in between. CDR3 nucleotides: TGTGCCAGCAGCGACTACAGGGACTACGAGCAGTACTTC. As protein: CASSDYRDYEQYF.

The CDR3 spells CASGTEQGTLATDTQYF. The CDR3 bases are TGTGCCAGTGGAACCGAACAGGGGACACTAGCCACAGATACGCAGTATTTT. The V and J genes are TRBV25-1 and TRBJ2-3; possible D gene TRBD1, 7 bases. CDR3 size: 17 residues. V lost 9 bases and J lost 2, with 24 bases in between. Germline values: CDR1 MGHDK, CDR2 SYGVNS. The complete variable domain, with remaining parts taken from reference TRBV25-1 and TRBJ2-3, reads EADIYQTPRYLVIGTGKKITLECSQTMGHDKMYWYQQDPGMELHLIHYSYGVNSTEKGDLSSESTVSRIRTEHFPLTLESARPSHTSQYLCASGTEQGTLATDTQYFGPGTRLTVL.

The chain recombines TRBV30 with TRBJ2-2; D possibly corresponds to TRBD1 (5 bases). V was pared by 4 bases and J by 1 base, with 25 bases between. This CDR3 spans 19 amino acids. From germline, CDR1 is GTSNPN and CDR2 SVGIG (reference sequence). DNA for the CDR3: TGTGCCTGGAACACGCCTCGAAGGGGCCAGTTAAAGAACACCGGGGAGCTGTTTTTT. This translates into CAWNTPRRGQLKNTGELFF.

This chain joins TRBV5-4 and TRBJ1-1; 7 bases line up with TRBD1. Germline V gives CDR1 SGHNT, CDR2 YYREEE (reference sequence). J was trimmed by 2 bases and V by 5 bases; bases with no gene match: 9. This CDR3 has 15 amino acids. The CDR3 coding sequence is TGTGCCAGCAGTCACCCCCGGGACAGTAACACTGAAGCTTTCTTT. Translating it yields CASSHPRDSNTEAFF.

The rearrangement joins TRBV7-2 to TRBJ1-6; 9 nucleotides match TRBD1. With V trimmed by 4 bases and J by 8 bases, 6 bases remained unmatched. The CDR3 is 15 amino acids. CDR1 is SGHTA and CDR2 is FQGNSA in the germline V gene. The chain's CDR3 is CASSSPDRGHSPLHF. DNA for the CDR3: TGTGCCAGCAGCTCTCCGGACAGGGGTCATTCACCCCTCCACTTT.

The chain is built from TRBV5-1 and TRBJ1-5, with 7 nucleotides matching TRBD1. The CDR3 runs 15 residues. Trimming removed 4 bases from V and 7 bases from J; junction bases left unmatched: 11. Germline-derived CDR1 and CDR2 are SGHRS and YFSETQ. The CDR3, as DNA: TGCGCCAGCAGCACCGGGACAGACCCAAGGCAGCCCCAGCATTTT. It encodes CASSTGTDPRQPQHF.

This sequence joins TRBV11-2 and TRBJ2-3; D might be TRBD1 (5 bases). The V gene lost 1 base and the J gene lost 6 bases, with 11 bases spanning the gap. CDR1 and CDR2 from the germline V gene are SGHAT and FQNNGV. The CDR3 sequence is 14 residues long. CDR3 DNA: TGTGCCAGCAGCTTAGGGACACCTCGGGATACGCAGTATTTT. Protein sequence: CASSLGTPRDTQYF.

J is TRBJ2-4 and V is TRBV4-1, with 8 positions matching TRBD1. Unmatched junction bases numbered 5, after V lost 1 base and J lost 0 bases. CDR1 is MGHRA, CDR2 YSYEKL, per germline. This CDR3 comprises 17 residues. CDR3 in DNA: TGCGCCAGCAGCCAAGTTGGACAGGGTAGAGCCAAAAACATTCAGTACTTC. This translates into CASSQVGQGRAKNIQYF.

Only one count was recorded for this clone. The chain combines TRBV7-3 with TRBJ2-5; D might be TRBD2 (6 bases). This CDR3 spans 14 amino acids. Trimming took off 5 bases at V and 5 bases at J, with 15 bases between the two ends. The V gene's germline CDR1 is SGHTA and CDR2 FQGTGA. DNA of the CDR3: TGTGCCAGCAGCCCAGCGGGCCCCGGGGAGACCCAGTACTTC. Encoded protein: CASSPAGPGETQYF.

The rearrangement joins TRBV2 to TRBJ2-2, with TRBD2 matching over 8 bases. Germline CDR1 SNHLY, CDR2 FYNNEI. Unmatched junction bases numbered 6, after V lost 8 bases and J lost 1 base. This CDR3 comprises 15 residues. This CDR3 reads CASGELAGNTGELFF. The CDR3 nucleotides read TGTGCCAGCGGAGAGCTAGCGGGGAACACCGGGGAGCTGTTTTTT.

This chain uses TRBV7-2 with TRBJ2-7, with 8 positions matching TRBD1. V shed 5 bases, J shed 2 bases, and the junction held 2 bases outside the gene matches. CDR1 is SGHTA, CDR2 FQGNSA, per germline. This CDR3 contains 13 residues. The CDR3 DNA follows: TGTGCCAGCAGCCCGGACAGGGCCTACGAGCAGTACTTC. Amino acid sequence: CASSPDRAYEQYF.

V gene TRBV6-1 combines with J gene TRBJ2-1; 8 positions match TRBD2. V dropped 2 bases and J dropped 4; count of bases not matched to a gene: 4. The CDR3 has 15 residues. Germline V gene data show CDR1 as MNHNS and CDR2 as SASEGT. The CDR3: CASSESGGDYNEQFF. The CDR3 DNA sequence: TGTGCCAGCAGTGAAAGCGGGGGCGATTACAATGAGCAGTTCTTC.

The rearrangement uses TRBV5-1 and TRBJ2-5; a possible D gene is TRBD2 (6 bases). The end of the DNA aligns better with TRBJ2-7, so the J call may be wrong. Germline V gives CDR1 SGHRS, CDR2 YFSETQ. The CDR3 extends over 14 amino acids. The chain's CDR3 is CASSPGDGVYEQYF. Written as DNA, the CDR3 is TGCGCCAGCAGCCCGGGGGATGGGGTCTACGAGCAGTACTTC.